A selection of T cell receptor beta chains follows, all from one sample in a study of post-analysis software for immune sequencing data. One entry per CDR3 protein, called by TCRdb with MiXCR from the PCR reads. The sample has some 690,000 distinct CDR3 sequences, around 27% seen once. The sequencing sample was made of blood. These receptors originate from a girl aged 10 to 17 with multiple sclerosis. Each CDR3 is given with its conserved first and last residue. Each record gives: D gene, J gene, V gene, clone size, CDR3 protein, CDR3 DNA. A D gene is named only where the DNA matches it firmly. Part of the rows lack a size; the others show once, few, many or a class for expanded clones.

d_gene: NA
j_gene: TRBJ2-7
v_gene: TRBV20-1
abundance: NA
CDR3aa: CSARDFRGLYEQYF
CDR3nt: TGCAGTGCTAGAGATTTTCGGGGTCTCTACGAGCAGTACTTC

d_gene: TRBD2
j_gene: TRBJ2-4
v_gene: TRBV12-3/TRBV12-4
abundance: NA
CDR3aa: CASSQTSGTLAKNIQYF
CDR3nt: TGTGCCAGCAGCCAGACTAGCGGGACTCTAGCCAAAAACATTCAGTACTTC

d_gene: NA
j_gene: TRBJ2-3
v_gene: TRBV2
abundance: NA
CDR3aa: CASSDGAGRTDTQYF
CDR3nt: TGTGCCAGCAGTGATGGGGCAGGGCGCACAGATACGCAGTATTTT

d_gene: TRBD2
j_gene: TRBJ2-1
v_gene: TRBV3-1
abundance: few
CDR3aa: CASSQGLAGARGEQFF
CDR3nt: TGTGCCAGCAGCCAAGGACTAGCGGGAGCTCGGGGTGAGCAGTTCTTC

d_gene: TRBD2
j_gene: TRBJ2-2
v_gene: TRBV9
abundance: NA
CDR3aa: CASSVATTGLGNTGELFF
CDR3nt: TGTGCCAGCAGCGTAGCTACAACGGGACTAGGGAACACCGGGGAGCTGTTTTTT

d_gene: TRBD1
j_gene: TRBJ1-5
v_gene: TRBV6-2/TRBV6-3
abundance: few
CDR3aa: CASRFRQGGEQPQHF
CDR3nt: TGTGCCAGCAGATTCCGACAGGGAGGTGAGCAGCCCCAGCATTTT

d_gene: NA
j_gene: TRBJ1-5
v_gene: TRBV20-1
abundance: few
CDR3aa: CSARVGYNQPQHF
CDR3nt: TGCAGTGCTAGAGTAGGGTACAATCAGCCCCAGCATTTT

d_gene: NA
j_gene: TRBJ1-5
v_gene: TRBV5-5
abundance: few
CDR3aa: CASSLDPGVNQPQHF
CDR3nt: TGTGCCAGCAGCTTGGATCCAGGGGTCAATCAGCCCCAGCATTTT

d_gene: NA
j_gene: TRBJ2-7
v_gene: TRBV4-3
abundance: NA
CDR3aa: CASSRFPGGHEQYF
CDR3nt: TGCGCCAGCAGCCGATTTCCGGGCGGCCACGAGCAGTACTTC

d_gene: NA
j_gene: TRBJ2-1
v_gene: TRBV6-6
abundance: few
CDR3aa: CASSSSGPAYNEQFF
CDR3nt: TGTGCCAGCAGTTCCTCGGGCCCTGCCTACAATGAGCAGTTCTTC

d_gene: NA
j_gene: TRBJ2-7
v_gene: TRBV20-1
abundance: few
CDR3aa: CSARVQVYPYEQYF
CDR3nt: TGCAGTGCTAGAGTACAGGTATACCCCTACGAGCAGTACTTC

d_gene: NA
j_gene: TRBJ2-5
v_gene: TRBV29-1
abundance: few
CDR3aa: CSVENRLSETQYF
CDR3nt: TGCAGCGTTGAAAACAGGTTAAGCGAGACCCAGTACTTC

d_gene: NA
j_gene: TRBJ1-5
v_gene: TRBV29-1
abundance: few
CDR3aa: CSVALGDSNQPQHF
CDR3nt: TGCAGCGTCGCGCTTGGGGATAGCAATCAGCCCCAGCATTTT

d_gene: NA
j_gene: TRBJ1-2
v_gene: TRBV5-1
abundance: NA
CDR3aa: CFSSLSSGPTNYGYTF
CDR3nt: TGCTTCAGCAGCTTGTCTTCCGGGCCGACTAACTATGGCTACACCTTC

d_gene: NA
j_gene: TRBJ1-4
v_gene: TRBV12-3/TRBV12-4
abundance: NA
CDR3aa: CASSFLRERDMVFF
CDR3nt: TGTGCCAGCAGTTTTCTTCGGGAACGAGATATGGTGTTTTTT

d_gene: NA
j_gene: TRBJ1-2
v_gene: TRBV7-9
abundance: few
CDR3aa: CASSLEVSGDDYTF
CDR3nt: TGTGCCAGCAGCTTAGAAGTGAGTGGGGATGACTACACCTTC

d_gene: NA
j_gene: TRBJ2-7
v_gene: TRBV2
abundance: NA
CDR3aa: CASSEPGVVIYEQYF
CDR3nt: TGTGCCAGCAGTGAACCGGGAGTTGTGATCTACGAGCAGTACTTC

d_gene: NA
j_gene: TRBJ2-3
v_gene: TRBV27
abundance: few
CDR3aa: CASSSMGLRQTTHTQYF
CDR3nt: TGTGCCAGCAGTTCCATGGGGTTGCGACAAACTACCCATACGCAGTATTTT

d_gene: NA
j_gene: TRBJ2-4
v_gene: TRBV12-3/TRBV12-4
abundance: NA
CDR3aa: CASSLAGGGEKRNIQYF
CDR3nt: TGTGCCAGCAGTTTAGCAGGGGGAGGGGAGAAGAGGAACATTCAGTACTTC

d_gene: TRBD2
j_gene: TRBJ2-7
v_gene: TRBV7-2
abundance: NA
CDR3aa: CASSSLAGLISYEQYF
CDR3nt: TGTGCCAGCAGCTCTTTAGCGGGATTAATCTCCTACGAGCAGTACTTC

d_gene: NA
j_gene: TRBJ2-3
v_gene: TRBV28
abundance: NA
CDR3aa: CASSLEGRDTQYF
CDR3nt: TGTGCCAGCAGTTTAGAGGGGAGAGATACGCAGTATTTT

d_gene: NA
j_gene: TRBJ2-5
v_gene: TRBV29-1
abundance: NA
CDR3aa: CSVDQSQETQYF
CDR3nt: TGCAGCGTTGACCAGAGCCAAGAGACCCAGTACTTC

d_gene: NA
j_gene: TRBJ2-2
v_gene: TRBV18
abundance: few
CDR3aa: CASSPRQNTGELFF
CDR3nt: TGTGCCAGCTCACCTCGACAGAACACCGGGGAGCTGTTTTTT

d_gene: NA
j_gene: TRBJ2-1
v_gene: TRBV6-4
abundance: NA
CDR3aa: CASSDSFF
CDR3nt: TGTGCCAGCAGTGACTCGTTCTTC

d_gene: NA
j_gene: TRBJ1-1
v_gene: TRBV5-1
abundance: NA
CDR3aa: CASSLRGGGPGTEAFF
CDR3nt: TGCGCCAGCAGCTTGCGAGGGGGAGGTCCGGGCACTGAAGCTTTCTTT

d_gene: NA
j_gene: TRBJ2-7
v_gene: TRBV28
abundance: NA
CDR3aa: CASYGTGTPDYEQYF
CDR3nt: TGTGCCAGTTATGGAACCGGGACTCCGGACTACGAGCAGTACTTC

d_gene: TRBD1
j_gene: TRBJ1-2
v_gene: TRBV7-2
abundance: NA
CDR3aa: CASSPGTGDLSYTF
CDR3nt: TGTGCCAGCAGCCCAGGGACAGGGGATTTGAGCTACACCTTC

d_gene: NA
j_gene: TRBJ1-4
v_gene: TRBV29-1
abundance: few
CDR3aa: CSVLSGQPNEKLFF
CDR3nt: TGCAGCGTTCTATCAGGACAGCCAAATGAAAAACTGTTTTTT

d_gene: TRBD2
j_gene: TRBJ2-1
v_gene: TRBV28
abundance: NA
CDR3aa: CASSKPGLARYNEQFF
CDR3nt: TGTGCCAGCTCCAAACCGGGACTAGCGAGATACAATGAGCAGTTCTTC

d_gene: NA
j_gene: TRBJ2-1
v_gene: TRBV24-1
abundance: few
CDR3aa: CATSDLAGFHEQFF
CDR3nt: TGTGCCACCAGTGATTTGGCAGGGTTCCATGAGCAGTTCTTC

d_gene: TRBD1
j_gene: TRBJ2-1
v_gene: TRBV28
abundance: few
CDR3aa: CASSPNLGQLYNEQFF
CDR3nt: TGTGCCAGCAGTCCAAACCTGGGACAGCTCTACAATGAGCAGTTCTTC

d_gene: NA
j_gene: TRBJ2-1
v_gene: TRBV29-1
abundance: many
CDR3aa: CSVEGSGGSYNEQFF
CDR3nt: TGCAGCGTTGAAGGGAGTGGGGGCTCCTACAATGAGCAGTTCTTC